This TCR beta chain is from a study of cytomegalovirus exposure and HLA in healthy donors. This clone was seen once. Its antigen is currently unknown. The V segment lost 5 bases and the J segment 5 bases; nucleotides outside the gene matches: 12. From germline, CDR1 is SGHTA and CDR2 FQGNSA. The CDR3 runs to 16 residues. 60 Vbeta and 13 Jbeta primers were used in PCR. Assay used: immunoSEQ multiplex PCR; TCRdb lists only in-frame clones, some missing. The table lists some 200,000 clones, about 86% of them singletons, with under 2.5% in the top ten. Study-wide results and limits: A few V segments could not be told apart, such as TRBV6-2 and TRBV6-3, and were left out.

The TCR originated in a woman in her thirties in good health and CMV-seronegative. The V and J genes are TRBV7-2 and TRBJ1-5; 7 bases map to TRBD1. The sequenced sample was PBMCs. The CDR3 region has the DNA TGTGCCAGCAGCCGGTGGATAGGGGGCGAGGATCAGCCCCAGCATTTT. It specifies CASSRWIGGEDQPQHF.